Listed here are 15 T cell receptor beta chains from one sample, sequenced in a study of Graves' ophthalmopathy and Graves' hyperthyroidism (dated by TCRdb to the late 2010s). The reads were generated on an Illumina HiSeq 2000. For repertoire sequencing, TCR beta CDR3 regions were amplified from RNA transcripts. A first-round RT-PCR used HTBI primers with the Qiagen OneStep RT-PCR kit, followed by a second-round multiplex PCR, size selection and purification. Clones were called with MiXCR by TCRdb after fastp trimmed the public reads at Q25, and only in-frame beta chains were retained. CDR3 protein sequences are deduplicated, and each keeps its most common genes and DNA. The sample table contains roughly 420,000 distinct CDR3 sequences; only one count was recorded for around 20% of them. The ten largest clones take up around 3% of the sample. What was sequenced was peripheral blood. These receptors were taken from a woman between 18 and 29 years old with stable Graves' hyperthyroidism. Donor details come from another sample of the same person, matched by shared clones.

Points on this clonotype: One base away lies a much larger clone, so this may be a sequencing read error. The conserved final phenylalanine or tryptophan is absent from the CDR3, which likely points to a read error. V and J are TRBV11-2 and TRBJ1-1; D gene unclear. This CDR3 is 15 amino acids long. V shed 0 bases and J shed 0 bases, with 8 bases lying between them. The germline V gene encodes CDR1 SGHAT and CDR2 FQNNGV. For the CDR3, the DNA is TGTGCCAGCAGCTTAGATGGAGTCATGAACACTGAAGCTTTCTCT. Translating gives CASSLDGVMNTEAFS.

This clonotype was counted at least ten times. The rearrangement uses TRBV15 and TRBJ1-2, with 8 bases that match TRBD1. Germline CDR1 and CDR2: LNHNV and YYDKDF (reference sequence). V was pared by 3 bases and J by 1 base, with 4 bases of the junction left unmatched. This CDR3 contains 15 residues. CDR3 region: CATSSNRGGNYGYTF. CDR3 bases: TGTGCCACCAGCAGTAACAGGGGGGGTAACTATGGCTACACCTTC.

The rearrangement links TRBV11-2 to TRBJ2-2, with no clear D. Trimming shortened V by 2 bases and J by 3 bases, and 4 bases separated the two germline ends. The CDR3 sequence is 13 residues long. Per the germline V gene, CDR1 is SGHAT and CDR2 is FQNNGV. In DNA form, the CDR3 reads TGTGCCAGCAGCTTAAAACACACCGGGGAGCTGTTTTTT. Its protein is CASSLKHTGELFF.

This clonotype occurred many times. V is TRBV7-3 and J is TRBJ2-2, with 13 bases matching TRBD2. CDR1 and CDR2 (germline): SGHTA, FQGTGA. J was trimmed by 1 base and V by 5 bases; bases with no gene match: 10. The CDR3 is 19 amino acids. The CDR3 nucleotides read TGTGCCAGCAGCAACTTAGGGACTAGCGGGACCGTGAACACCGGGGAGCTGTTTTTT. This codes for CASSNLGTSGTVNTGELFF.

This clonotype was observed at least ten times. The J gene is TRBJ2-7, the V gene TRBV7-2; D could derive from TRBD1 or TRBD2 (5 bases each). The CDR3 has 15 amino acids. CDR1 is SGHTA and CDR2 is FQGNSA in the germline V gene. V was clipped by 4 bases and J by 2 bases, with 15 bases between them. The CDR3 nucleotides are TGTGCCAGCAGCTCGGGGACGTACCAGCCCTACGAGCAGTACTTC. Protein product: CASSSGTYQPYEQYF. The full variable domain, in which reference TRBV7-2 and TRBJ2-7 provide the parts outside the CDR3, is GAGVSQSPSNKVTEKGKDVELRCDPISGHTALYWYRQSLGQGLEFLIYFQGNSAPDKSGLPSDRFSAERTGGSVSTLTIQRTQQEDSAVYLCASSSGTYQPYEQYFGPGTRLTVT.

The CDR3 reads CASSTDPSSYEQYF. In DNA form, the CDR3 reads TGTGCCAGCTCAACGGATCCGAGCTCCTACGAGCAGTACTTC. This rearrangement joins TRBV6-1 to TRBJ2-7; D not certain. This CDR3 has 14 residues. V was trimmed by 8 bases and J by 0 bases, leaving 14 bases between them. Germline CDR1 is MNHNS and CDR2 is SASEGT.

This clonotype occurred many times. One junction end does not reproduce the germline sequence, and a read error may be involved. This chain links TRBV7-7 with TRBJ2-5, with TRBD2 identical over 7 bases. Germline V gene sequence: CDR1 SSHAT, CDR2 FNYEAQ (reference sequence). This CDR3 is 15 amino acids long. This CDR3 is CASSLGSGASETQYF. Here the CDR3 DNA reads TGTGCTAGCAGCTTAGGCAGCGGGGCTTCGGAGACCCAGTACTTC.

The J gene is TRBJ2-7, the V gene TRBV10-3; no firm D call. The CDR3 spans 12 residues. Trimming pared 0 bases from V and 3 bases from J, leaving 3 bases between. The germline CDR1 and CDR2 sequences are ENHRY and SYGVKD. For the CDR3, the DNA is TGTGCCATCAGTGAGTCCGACTACGAGCAGTACTTC. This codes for CAISESDYEQYF.

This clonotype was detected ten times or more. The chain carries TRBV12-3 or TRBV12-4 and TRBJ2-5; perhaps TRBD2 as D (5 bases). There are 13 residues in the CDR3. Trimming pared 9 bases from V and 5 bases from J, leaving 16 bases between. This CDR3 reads CASAFGGRETQYF. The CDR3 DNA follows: TGTGCCAGTGCTTTCGGAGGCCGGGAGACCCAGTACTTC.

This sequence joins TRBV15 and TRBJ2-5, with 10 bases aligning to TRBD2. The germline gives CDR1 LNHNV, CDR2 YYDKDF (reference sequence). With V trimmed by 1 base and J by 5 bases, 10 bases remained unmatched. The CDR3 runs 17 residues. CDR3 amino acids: CATSRGGLAGGPETQYF. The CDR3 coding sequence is TGTGCCACCAGCAGAGGGGGGTTAGCGGGAGGTCCCGAGACCCAGTACTTC.

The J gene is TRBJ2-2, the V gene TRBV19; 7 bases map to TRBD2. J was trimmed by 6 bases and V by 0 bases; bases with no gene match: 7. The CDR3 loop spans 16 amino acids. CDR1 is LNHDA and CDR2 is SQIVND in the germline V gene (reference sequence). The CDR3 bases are TGTGCCAGTAGTATAGATATTTCGGCGGGAGCCGGGGAGCTGTTTTTT. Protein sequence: CASSIDISAGAGELFF.

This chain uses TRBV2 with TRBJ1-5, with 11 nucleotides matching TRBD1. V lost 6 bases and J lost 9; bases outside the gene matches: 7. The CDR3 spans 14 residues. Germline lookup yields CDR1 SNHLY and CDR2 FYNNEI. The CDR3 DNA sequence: TGTGCCAGCAGACGGACAGGGGGCTGGAGGCCCCAGCATTTT. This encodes CASRRTGGWRPQHF.

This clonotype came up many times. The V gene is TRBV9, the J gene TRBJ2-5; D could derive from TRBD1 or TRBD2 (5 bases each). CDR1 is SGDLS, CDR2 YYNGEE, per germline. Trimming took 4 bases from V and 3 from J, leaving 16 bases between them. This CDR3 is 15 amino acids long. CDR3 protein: CASSTSGTEKETQYF. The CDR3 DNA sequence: TGTGCCAGCAGCACCTCCGGGACGGAAAAAGAGACCCAGTACTTC.

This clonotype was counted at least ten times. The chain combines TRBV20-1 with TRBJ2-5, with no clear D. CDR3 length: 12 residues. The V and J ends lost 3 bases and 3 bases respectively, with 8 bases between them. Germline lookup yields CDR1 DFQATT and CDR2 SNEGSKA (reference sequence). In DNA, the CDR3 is TGCAGTGCTAGTCCCCAAGAAGAGACCCAGTACTTC. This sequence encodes CSASPQEETQYF.

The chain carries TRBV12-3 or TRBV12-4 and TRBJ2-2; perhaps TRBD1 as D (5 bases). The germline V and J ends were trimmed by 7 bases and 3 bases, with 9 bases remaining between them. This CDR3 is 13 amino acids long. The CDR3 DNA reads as TGTGCCAGCATCTGGGGCCACACCGGGGAGCTGTTTTTT. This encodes CASIWGHTGELFF.